The sequence of this T cell receptor beta chain was determined in a study of graft-versus-host responses after intestinal transplantation. Study at large: Transplant types were multivisceral, liver-intestinal, or isolated intestinal.

CDR1 and CDR2 (germline): LGHNA, YNFKEQ. V shed 0 bases and J 4 bases; nucleotides not matched to a gene: 3. The CDR3 covers 14 residues. Study-level points and caveats: Early HvG declines after transplant were associated with peak circulating GvH clone levels.

Regarding this clone: Its antigen is unidentified.

Profiling relied on immunoSEQ multiplex PCR, and the TCRdb table lists in-frame clones only, not all of them. The sample yields around 90,000 clones, approximately 90% seen once. This sample comprised unstimulated CD8+ T cells sorted from spleen or lymph node cells, obtained before transplant. V and J are TRBV4-2 and TRBJ2-7, with 7 nucleotides matching TRBD2. This sequence originates from a human donor who was the organ donor for an intestinal transplant. CDR3 sequence (DNA): TGTGCCAGCAGCCAAGAGCGGGGGTGGTACGAGCAGTACTTC. It yields the protein CASSQERGWYEQYF.